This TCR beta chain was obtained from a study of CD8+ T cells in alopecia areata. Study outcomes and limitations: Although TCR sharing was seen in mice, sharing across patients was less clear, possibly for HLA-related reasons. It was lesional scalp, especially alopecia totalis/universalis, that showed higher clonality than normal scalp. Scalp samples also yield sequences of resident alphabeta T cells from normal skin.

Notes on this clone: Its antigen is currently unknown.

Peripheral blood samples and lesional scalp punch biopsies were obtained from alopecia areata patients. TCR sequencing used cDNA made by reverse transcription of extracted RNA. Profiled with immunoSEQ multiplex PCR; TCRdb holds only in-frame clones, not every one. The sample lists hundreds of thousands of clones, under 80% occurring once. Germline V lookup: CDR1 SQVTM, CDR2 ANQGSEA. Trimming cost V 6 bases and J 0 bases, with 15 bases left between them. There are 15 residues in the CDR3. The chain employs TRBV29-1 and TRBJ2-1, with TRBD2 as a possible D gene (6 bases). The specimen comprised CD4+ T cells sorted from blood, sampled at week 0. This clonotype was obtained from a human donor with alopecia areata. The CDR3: CSVYGGSSSYNEQFF. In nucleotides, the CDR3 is TGCAGCGTCTACGGAGGGTCGAGCTCCTACAATGAGCAGTTCTTC.